Included here is one TCR beta chain sequence, with context. V lost 4 bases, J lost 4 bases, and 13 bases stayed unmatched. The CDR3 is 16 amino acids. Germline V gene lookup returns CDR1 SGHTS and CDR2 YDEGEE. This entry comes from a study of blood T cell repertoires in COVID-19. Study in general: Spain, Italy and the United States supplied samples that represented acute and convalescent COVID-19. PBMCs, B-cell-depleted T cells, or T cells provided the cDNA or gDNA that made up the material.

As originally analysed: The assay estimated nucleated cells by amplifying reference gene primers. Method: immunoSEQ multiplex PCR; TCRdb's copy keeps in-frame clones and lacks some. Clone size and V and J calls were adopted from that table, with D and trimming inferred from the DNA. The sample lists 210,000 or so clones; 84% were seen once. This sequence joins TRBV5-8 and TRBJ1-2, with 7 bases that match TRBD1. Sequencing input: peripheral blood. The origin of this receptor is a human donor in a cohort sampled during active COVID-19. The CDR3 DNA follows: TGTGCCAGCAGCCGCAGACAGGGCGCCCGGGGCTATGGCTACACCTTC. It specifies CASSRRQGARGYGYTF.